The rows below give T cell receptor beta chains drawn from one sample of a study of cytomegalovirus exposure and HLA in healthy donors. TCRdb's copy holds only in-frame clones and misses some; the assay was immunoSEQ multiplex PCR. The sample carries 85,000 to 120,000 clones, more than 60% recorded once. The specimen was PBMCs. All receptors come from a woman between 45 and 60 years old in good health and CMV-seropositive. Each CDR3 is given with its conserved first and last residue. The D gene is left open where the match is weak. Part of the rows lack a size; the others show once, few, many or a class for expanded clones.

j_call d_call clone_size v_call cdr3_nt cdr3_aa
TRBJ1-1 TRBD1 few TRBV13 TGTGCCAGCAGCTTAGATCAAGGGGGCTGGACTGAAGCTTTCTTT CASSLDQGGWTEAFF
TRBJ1-6 NA NA TRBV9 TGTGCCAGCAGCGGTACGATACGGGGAAATTCACCCCTCCACTTT CASSGTIRGNSPLHF
TRBJ2-1 TRBD2 few TRBV9 TGTGCCAGCAGCGGCCATGATGCCGGTGGACTAGCGGGGGTCGATGAGCAGTTCTTC CASSGHDAGGLAGVDEQFF
TRBJ2-2 NA once TRBV28 TGTGCCAGCAGGAGGACTTTCGGAGGGACCGGGGAGCTGTTTTTT CASRRTFGGTGELFF
TRBJ1-2 NA NA TRBV5-1 TGCGCCAGCCGAGGAATTACCAACTATGGCTACACCTTC CASRGITNYGYTF
TRBJ1-4 NA NA TRBV6-5 TGTGCCAGCAGTGAGGGGGGGTCCATCTCCAAACTGTTTTTT CASSEGGSISKLFF
TRBJ2-7 TRBD1 NA TRBV5-1 TGCGCCAGCAGCCCACACCGGGACAGATTCTGGGAGCAGTACTTC CASSPHRDRFWEQYF
TRBJ1-2 NA NA TRBV19 TGTGCCAGTAGTATAAACAGGGCGACTAACTATGGCTACACCTTC CASSINRATNYGYTF
TRBJ1-1 NA few TRBV6-6 TGTGCCAGCACCCTAGGCACTGAAGCTTTCTTT CASTLGTEAFF
TRBJ1-5 NA NA TRBV19 TGTGCCAGTAGTATGTACGGGGATCAGCCCCAGCATTTT CASSMYGDQPQHF
TRBJ1-4 NA NA TRBV5-5 TGTGCCAGCAGCTTGAGCGGGAATTACCGGTACTCGACTAATGAAAAACTGTTTTTT CASSLSGNYRYSTNEKLFF
TRBJ2-5 TRBD1 NA TRBV6-1 TGTGCCAGCAGTGAAGCGACAGGGGGCGCAGAGACCCAGTACTTC CASSEATGGAETQYF
TRBJ2-2 NA NA TRBV7-8 TGTGCCAGCAGCTTAGCAAAGGCAGGGGCGAACACCGGGGAGCTGTTTTTT CASSLAKAGANTGELFF
TRBJ1-1 NA NA TRBV7-3 TGTGCCAGCAGCTTCGGGAGGAAGAACACTGAAGCTTTCTTT CASSFGRKNTEAFF
TRBJ2-3 TRBD2 NA TRBV4-2 TGTGCCAGCAAGCGCGACGGGGGGAGCACAGATACGCAGTATTTT CASKRDGGSTDTQYF
TRBJ2-7 TRBD1 NA TRBV19 TGTGCCAGTAGTCACAGGGGGTTGGACTACGAGCAGTACTTC CASSHRGLDYEQYF
TRBJ2-3 TRBD1 few TRBV19 TGTGCCAGTAGCATTACCGGGACAGGGAAAGATACGCAGTATTTT CASSITGTGKDTQYF
TRBJ2-1 TRBD1 NA TRBV19 TGTGCCAGTAGTCCGCCGGGACAGATTGGTAATGAGCAGTTCTTC CASSPPGQIGNEQFF
TRBJ2-6 NA NA TRBV5-1 TGCGCCAGCAGCTTACCCTATCAACCCTCTGGGGCCAACGTCCTGACTTTC CASSLPYQPSGANVLTF
TRBJ2-1 TRBD1 NA TRBV4-3 TGCGCCAGCAGCCAACAAACCGGGACAGGGGATGAGCGGTTCTTC CASSQQTGTGDERFF
TRBJ2-5 TRBD2 NA TRBV19 TGTGCCAGTAGTATCCGACTAGCGGGTTGGGAGACCCAGTACTTC CASSIRLAGWETQYF
TRBJ1-1 NA NA TRBV18 TGTGCCAGCTCACCTAGGGGCAGCTTGAACACTGAAGCTTTCTTT CASSPRGSLNTEAFF
TRBJ1-5 NA few TRBV19 TGTGCCAGTAAACTTAACCGCAATCAGCCCCAGCATTTT CASKLNRNQPQHF
TRBJ1-1 TRBD1 NA TRBV28 TGTGCCAGCACCCTGACAGGGGGCCCGAACACTGAAGCTTTCTTT CASTLTGGPNTEAFF
TRBJ1-6 TRBD1 NA TRBV27 TGTGCCAGCAGTTTGGCGACAGGGAATTCACCCCTCCACTTT CASSLATGNSPLHF
TRBJ2-3 TRBD2 few TRBV4-2 TGTGCCAGCAGCCAACTAGCGGGGGACACAGATACGCAGTATTTT CASSQLAGDTDTQYF
TRBJ1-2 TRBD1 NA TRBV27 TGTGCCAGCAGGGACAGGGTCCGGGAAGGCTACACCTTC CASRDRVREGYTF
TRBJ1-5 NA NA TRBV6-1 TGTGCCAGCAGTGAAACAGAGAGCAATCAGCCCCAGCATTTT CASSETESNQPQHF
TRBJ1-2 NA NA TRBV28 TGTGCCAGCAGTACCGCAGGGGCAGGGGACTATGGCTACACCTTC CASSTAGAGDYGYTF
TRBJ1-1 NA few TRBV5-1 TGCGCCAGCAGTAAGGAAGGGGACACTGAAGCTTTCTTT CASSKEGDTEAFF
TRBJ2-2 NA NA TRBV12-5 TGTGCTAGTGGTTTGACTACAGGGCGCACCGGGGAGCTGTTTTTT CASGLTTGRTGELFF
TRBJ1-1 NA NA TRBV27 TGTGCCAGCAGTTGGGGCACGAACACTGAAGCTTTCTTT CASSWGTNTEAFF
TRBJ2-1 TRBD2 once TRBV10-3 TGTGCCATCAGTTACCTAGCGGGGGGGCCGATCGATGAGCAGTTCTTC CAISYLAGGPIDEQFF
TRBJ2-5 TRBD2 NA TRBV28 TGTGCCAGCAGTTTAGGGCTAGCGGGGGGCCAAGAGACCCAGTACTTC CASSLGLAGGQETQYF
TRBJ1-6 NA few TRBV5-6 TGTGCCAGCAGCGTTGGGACATCCAATTCACCCCTCCACTTT CASSVGTSNSPLHF
TRBJ1-4 TRBD1 few TRBV6-5 TGTGCCAGCCGCCGGGACAGGGGAGGAGAAAAACTGTTTTTT CASRRDRGGEKLFF
TRBJ1-1 NA NA TRBV4-1 TGCGCCAGCAGCCAAACAGGGTTCATGAACACTGAAGCTTTCTTT CASSQTGFMNTEAFF
TRBJ2-7 NA NA TRBV21-1 TGTGCCAGCAGAGGGACAACCTCCTACGAGCAGTACTTC CASRGTTSYEQYF
TRBJ1-6 NA few TRBV5-6 TGTGCCAGCAGCTGGGGACAAGCGGGAAATTCACCCCTCCACTTT CASSWGQAGNSPLHF
TRBJ2-7 TRBD1 few TRBV28 TGTGCCAGCAAAACTTACAGGGGGACTTCCTACGAGCAGTACTTC CASKTYRGTSYEQYF
TRBJ2-1 TRBD1 NA TRBV5-4 TGTGCCAGCAGCTGGGGACAGGGAAACAATGAGCAGTTCTTC CASSWGQGNNEQFF
TRBJ2-1 TRBD1 NA TRBV27 TGTGCCAGCTGTACAGGGGGCCCCTACAATGAGCAGTTCTTC CASCTGGPYNEQFF